The present entry profiles one TCR beta chain with its context. Its antigen is unidentified. This entry belongs to a study of shared clonotypes between healthy human individuals. Using immunoSEQ multiplex PCR, the repertoire was profiled, and TCRdb retains in-frame clones only, with some absent. The table records about 1.5 million clones, 95% to 99% of them present only once. The CDR3 consists of 16 residues. In germline, CDR1 is MNHNS, CDR2 SASEGT. V shed 6 bases and J 4 bases; nucleotides not matched to a gene: 9. The study, taken as a whole, reports: Sorted-subset sequencing, rarefaction showed, was incomplete despite large depth.

The chain is built from TRBV6-1 and TRBJ2-1; 10 bases map to TRBD2. The sequence derives from a man in his thirties or forties in good health. The sequenced material came from naive CD4+ T cells sorted from blood. As for subset: CD45RA+ positively selected. CDR3 sequence reads: CASRELSGRPYNEQFF. CDR3 in DNA: TGTGCCAGCAGAGAACTTAGCGGGAGGCCTTACAATGAGCAGTTCTTC.